This T cell receptor (beta chain) came from a study of shared clonotypes between healthy human individuals. Regarding the study as a whole: Generation probability values for non-shared clonotypes were lower than those for clonotypes shared by all four donors. Investigators collected only blood, and repertoires in tissues likely differ.

Profiling relied on immunoSEQ multiplex PCR, and the TCRdb table lists in-frame clones only, not all of them. Of about 2.1 million clones listed, just under 95% are singletons. Worth noting for this clone: The target antigen is unknown.

The CDR3 spans 13 residues. Trimming left V 4 bases short and J 6 bases short, with 10 bases between. Germline CDR1 and CDR2: MNHEY and SVGAGI. Naive-designated CD8 cells lacked CD45RO, were positively enriched for CCR7, and omitted terminally differentiated effector memory CD45RA+ cells. The sample comprised naive CD8+ T cells from PBMCs. The chain uses TRBV6-5 and TRBJ1-5; no firm D call. The clonotype comes from a man between 18 and 29 years old in good health. Some clones in this sample may be carry-over from other donors' samples. CDR3 in amino acids: CASSSRVGQPQHF. Written as DNA, the CDR3 is TGTGCCAGCAGTTCCCGGGTCGGTCAGCCCCAGCATTTT.